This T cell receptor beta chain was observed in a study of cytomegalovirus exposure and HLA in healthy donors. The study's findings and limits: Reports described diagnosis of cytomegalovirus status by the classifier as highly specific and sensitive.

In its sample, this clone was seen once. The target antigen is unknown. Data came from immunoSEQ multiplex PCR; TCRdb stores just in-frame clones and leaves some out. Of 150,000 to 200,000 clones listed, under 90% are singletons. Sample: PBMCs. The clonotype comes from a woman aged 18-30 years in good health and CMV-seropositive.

For the CDR3, the DNA is TGTGCCGCCAAGGTCACCCCTAATCAGCGGGAAAATGAGCAGTTCTTC. This encodes CAAKVTPNQRENEQFF. The rearrangement links TRBV27 to TRBJ2-1, with 7 nucleotides matching TRBD2. V was clipped by 11 bases and J by 7 bases; unmatched bases: 20. CDR3 length: 16 residues. Looked up from germline, CDR1 is MNHEY and CDR2 is SMNVEV (reference sequence).